A single sample is the source of the 21 T cell receptor beta chains below, sequenced in a study of CD4 and CD8 cells across lung adenocarcinoma regions (dated by TCRdb to between 2017 and 2018). Library prep was done by PCR. The instrument given in TCRdb is HiSeq X Ten. The public sequencing data were trimmed at Q25 with fastp and processed into clonotypes with MiXCR by TCRdb, which kept only in-frame beta chains. Records with the same CDR3 protein are collapsed into one entry carrying the most frequent genes and DNA. Across this sample there are about 20,000 distinct CDR3 sequences, with roughly 51% seen only once. Of the sample, 45% to 60% is held by the ten largest clones. The sample taken for sequencing was CD8+ T cells from the center of a lung tumor. In the paper's terms, the cell subset or site label means: tumor center region. These TCRs come from a female donor with lung adenocarcinoma. The CD4 and CD8 labels of this study may be unreliable.

This clonotype was counted only a few times. The chain is built from TRBV6-1 and TRBJ2-2; a weak D match, TRBD2 (5 bases). The J call may be wrong; the DNA end is better matched by TRBJ2-3. Germline V gene sequence: CDR1 MNHNS, CDR2 SASEGT. This CDR3 spans 16 amino acids. The CDR3 spells CASSDPSGGSTGAQYF. Written as DNA, the CDR3 is TGTGCCAGCAGTGACCCCTCGGGTGGGAGCACCGGGGCGCAGTATTTT.

Comment on this clonotype: One junction end disagrees with the germline gene, perhaps due to a read error. The chain recombines TRBV6-1 with TRBJ2-3; no firm D call. In germline, CDR1 is MNHNS, CDR2 SASEGT. The CDR3 is 13 residues long. CDR3 residues: CARGLCGTDTQYF. The CDR3 bases are TGTGCCAGGGGTCTTTGTGGCACAGACACTCAGTATTTC.

The rearrangement uses TRBV27 and TRBJ2-2; 7 nucleotides agree with TRBD1. Germline V gene data show CDR1 as MNHEY and CDR2 as SMNVEV (reference sequence). The CDR3 has 17 amino acids. J was trimmed by 0 bases and V by 6 bases; bases with no gene match: 10. CDR3 nucleotide sequence: TGTGCCAGCAGCCTCCGGACAGGTGAATCGAACACCGGGGAGCTGTTTTTT. This sequence encodes CASSLRTGESNTGELFF.

This chain connects TRBV10-3 to TRBJ2-5; D tentatively fits TRBD1 or TRBD2 (5 bases each). Germline V gives CDR1 ENHRY, CDR2 SYGVKD. Trimming cost V 10 bases and J 0 bases, with 9 bases left between them. The CDR3 covers 12 residues. CDR3: CATGTDQETQYF. In DNA form, the CDR3 reads TGTGCCACAGGGACGGACCAAGAGACCCAGTACTTC.

This clonotype was observed a few times. The V gene is TRBV29-1, the J gene TRBJ1-4; TRBD1 matches 10 bases. The germline V gene has CDR1 SQVTM and CDR2 ANQGSEA. The CDR3 is made up of 16 amino acids. With 7 bases clipped from V and 4 bases from J, the junction kept 12 bases outside the gene matches. CDR3 residues: CSAPGQGTSGNEKLFF. In nucleotides, the CDR3 is TGCAGCGCCCCGGGACAGGGGACCTCAGGTAATGAAAAACTGTTTTTT. Looking up the rest from reference TRBV29-1 and TRBJ1-4 gives the full variable domain: SAVISQKPSRDICQRGTSLTIQCQVDSQVTMMFWYRQQPGQSLTLIATANQGSEATYESGFVIDKFPISRPNLTFSTLTVSNMSPEDSSIYLCSAPGQGTSGNEKLFFGSGTQLSVL.

This chain connects TRBV11-2 to TRBJ2-3; no firm D call. The J call may be faulty, since TRBJ2-5 better matches the DNA end. CDR1 is SGHAT, CDR2 FQNNGV, per germline. There are 13 residues in the CDR3. The CDR3 nucleotides read TGTGCCAGCAGCTTAGGACTTCCGGAGACCCAGTACTTC. Translation gives CASSLGLPETQYF.

Points on this clonotype: A much larger clonotype is one base distant, so this may be a read error. The gene calls are TRBV6-5 and TRBJ2-1; D gene unclear. CDR1 is MNHEY and CDR2 is SVGAGI in the germline V gene. This CDR3 is 13 amino acids long. The ends were cut back, 4 bases at V and 10 bases at J, with 14 bases in the middle. The CDR3: CASSFAFGYEQFF. The CDR3 nucleotides are TGTGCCAGCAGTTTCGCGTTCGGTTACGAGCAGTTCTTC.

Note on this clonotype: This may be a read error, as it is one base from a much larger clone. The conserved final phenylalanine or tryptophan is absent from the CDR3, which likely points to a read error. The V call is TRBV6-5, the J call TRBJ2-1; D unclear. The V end lost 4 bases, the J end lost 0 bases, and 7 bases lay between the germline ends. This CDR3 spans 14 amino acids. CDR1 and CDR2 (germline): MNHEY, SVGAGI. CDR3 protein: CASSLKNSYNEQFL. The CDR3, as DNA: TGTGCCAGCAGTTTAAAGAACTCCTACAATGAGCAGTTCTTA.

In this sample, this clonotype turned up once. The gene calls are TRBV15 and TRBJ2-1; TRBD2 might be the D (6 bases). Germline assignment: CDR1 LNHNV and CDR2 YYDKDF (reference sequence). The CDR3 contains 18 residues. The V and J ends lost 2 bases and 10 bases respectively, with 27 bases between them. The CDR3 DNA sequence: TGTGCCACCAGCAGAATCGTTGGAGGAGGGCAGGGTCCCTACGAGCAGTTCTTC. Amino acids: CATSRIVGGGQGPYEQFF.

V is TRBV27 and J is TRBJ2-1, with D possibly matching TRBD1 (5 bases). CDR1 is MNHEY and CDR2 is SMNVEV in the germline V gene (reference sequence). This CDR3 has 16 amino acids. The V end lost 2 bases, the J end lost 4 bases, and 15 bases lay between the germline ends. CDR3 nucleotide sequence: TGTGCCAGCAGTTTACAGGGTTCGGGCAGATACAATGAGCAGTTCTTC. This encodes CASSLQGSGRYNEQFF.

This clonotype is medium-sized. Relative to the germline gene, one junction end is altered; a read error may explain this. Written as DNA, the CDR3 is TGTGCCAGCAGAGAAGCCACCTATAGCTCCTACGAGCAGTACTTC. It codes for CASREATYSSYEQYF. The chain joins TRBV6-1 to TRBJ2-7; D gene ambiguous. CDR3 length equals 15 residues. Germline values: CDR1 MNHNS, CDR2 SASEGT.

This clonotype rates as medium-sized. The chain carries TRBV27 and TRBJ2-5; D is perhaps TRBD1 or TRBD2 (5 bases each). Germline CDR1 is MNHEY and CDR2 is SMNVEV (reference sequence). The CDR3 runs 16 residues. V was trimmed by 3 bases and J by 1 base, leaving 15 bases between them. CDR3 amino acids: CASSLRRGRGQETQYF. The CDR3 bases are TGTGCCAGCAGTTTGCGCCGGGGAAGGGGCCAAGAGACCCAGTACTTC.

The V gene is TRBV6-5, the J gene TRBJ1-2; D remains unclear. The CDR3 runs 12 residues. CDR1 is MNHEY, CDR2 SVGAGI, per germline. Between the trimmed V and J ends, which lost 2 bases and 2 bases, there was a span of 3 bases. The CDR3 DNA reads as TGTGCCAGCAGTTACGAGAACTATGGCTACACCTTC. As protein: CASSYENYGYTF.

CDR3 region: CASGGRGSRDQETQYF. In DNA, the CDR3 is TGTGCCAGCGGGGGACGCGGTTCCCGTGACCAAGAGACCCAGTACTTC. The rearrangement joins TRBV25-1 to TRBJ2-5; D is perhaps TRBD1 or TRBD2 (5 bases each). CDR3 length equals 16 residues. CDR1 is MGHDK, CDR2 SYGVNS, per germline. Trimming removed 8 bases from V and 0 bases from J, with 19 bases in between. Full variable domain (outside the CDR3, taken from reference TRBV25-1 and TRBJ2-5): EADIYQTPRYLVIGTGKKITLECSQTMGHDKMYWYQQDPGMELHLIHYSYGVNSTEKGDLSSESTVSRIRTEHFPLTLESARPSHTSQYLCASGGRGSRDQETQYFGPGTRLLVL.

By frequency in the sample, this clonotype is medium-sized (0.01 to 0.1%). The chain is built from TRBV6-1 and TRBJ2-3; the match to TRBD1 covers 11 bases. The CDR3 totals 16 residues. With 6 bases clipped from V and 2 bases from J, the junction kept 7 bases outside the gene matches. From germline, CDR1 is MNHNS and CDR2 SASEGT. In DNA form, the CDR3 reads TGTGCCAGCAGCGACGGACAGGGGGCCCACACAGATACGCAGTATTTT. It translates to CASSDGQGAHTDTQYF.

This clonotype has ten or more counts. This chain connects TRBV11-2 to TRBJ2-1; D perhaps matches TRBD1 (6 bases). The J call may not be correct, given that the DNA end is closer to TRBJ2-7. This CDR3 contains 15 residues. The V gene's germline CDR1 is SGHAT and CDR2 FQNNGV. Here the CDR3 DNA reads TGTGCCAGCAGCCCAAACAGGGCTCTCTCCTACGAGCAGTACTTC. Translated: CASSPNRALSYEQYF.

The V and J genes are TRBV4-3 and TRBJ2-2; TRBD2 is a possible D gene (6 bases). Trimming shortened V by 3 bases and J by 2 bases, and 16 bases separated the two germline ends. Looked up from germline, CDR1 is LGHNA and CDR2 is YSLEER. There are 17 residues in the CDR3. The CDR3 nucleotides read TGCGCCAGCAGCCATGAAAGTTTGGGACTTAACACCGGGGAGCTGTTTTTT. It yields the protein CASSHESLGLNTGELFF.

This clonotype was seen a handful of times. The chain has TRBV6-5 and TRBJ2-1; 10 bases agree with TRBD1. Per the germline V gene, CDR1 is MNHEY and CDR2 is SVGAGI. V was clipped by 5 bases and J by 3 bases; unmatched bases: 4. CDR3 size: 15 residues. The CDR3 spells CASSTDRGLYNEQFF. DNA of the CDR3: TGTGCCAGCAGTACCGACAGGGGGCTCTACAATGAGCAGTTCTTC.

As regards this clonotype: The junction does not match germline at one end; this may be a read error. This rearrangement joins TRBV11-2 to TRBJ2-2; D could derive from TRBD1 or TRBD2 (5 bases each). The CDR3 extends over 14 amino acids. CDR1 and CDR2 from the germline V gene are SGHAT and FQNNGV. This CDR3 is CASRLAVSTGALYF. The DNA for the CDR3 is TGTGCCAGCAGGCTAGCTGTGAGCACAGGTGCGCTGTATTTT. Full variable domain (rest looked up from reference TRBV11-2 and TRBJ2-2): EAGVAQSPRYKIIEKRQSVAFWCNPISGHATLYWYQQILGQGPKLLIQFQNNGVVDDSQLPKDRFSAERLKGVDSTLKIQPAKLEDSAVYLCASRLAVSTGALYFGEGSRLTVL.

The chain is built from TRBV15 and TRBJ1-2; D uncertain. V dropped 8 bases and J dropped 2 bases, with 12 bases sitting between them. The germline V gene encodes CDR1 LNHNV and CDR2 YYDKDF (reference sequence). CDR3 length: 13 residues. The CDR3 coding sequence is TGTGCCACCGGGTTTACACCGAACTATGGCTACACCTTC. This encodes CATGFTPNYGYTF.

This clonotype occurred many times. J is TRBJ2-7 and V is TRBV6-1; 9 bases line up with TRBD2. The CDR3 contains 14 residues. Trimming cost V 5 bases and J 7 bases; bases outside gene matches: 9. CDR1 is MNHNS, CDR2 SASEGT, per germline. The CDR3 here is CASSPLAGSREQYF. As DNA, the CDR3 is TGTGCCAGCAGTCCCCTAGCGGGATCTAGGGAGCAGTACTTC.